This TCR beta chain was sequenced during a study of neurological immune-mediated disorders. Whole-study findings and limits: Patients with HTLV-1-associated myelopathy had the highest level of TCR clonal expansion, whereas patients with multiple sclerosis had the lowest level, falling beneath the level found in healthy controls.

This clonotype was detected many times. Its cognate antigen is unknown. The unsorted libraries had their origin in 2 million PBMCs stored at -80 C. TCRdb re-derived calls from the 5' RACE reads in MiXCR, one entry per CDR3 protein. Of tens of thousands of distinct CDR3 sequences listed, 4% to 6% were seen once; the top ten hold roughly 7.4%. This sequence was found in a man between 18 and 35 years old with multiple sclerosis. Specimen: PBMCs.

The CDR3 DNA follows: TGCAGAGCCCGAGGGCAGGGGGCAAATGAGCAGTTCTTC. The encoded protein is CRARGQGANEQFF. This chain links TRBV20-1 with TRBJ2-1; 8 bases are a match to TRBD1. This CDR3 has 13 residues. CDR1 DFQATT and CDR2 SNEGSKA come from the germline V gene (reference sequence).